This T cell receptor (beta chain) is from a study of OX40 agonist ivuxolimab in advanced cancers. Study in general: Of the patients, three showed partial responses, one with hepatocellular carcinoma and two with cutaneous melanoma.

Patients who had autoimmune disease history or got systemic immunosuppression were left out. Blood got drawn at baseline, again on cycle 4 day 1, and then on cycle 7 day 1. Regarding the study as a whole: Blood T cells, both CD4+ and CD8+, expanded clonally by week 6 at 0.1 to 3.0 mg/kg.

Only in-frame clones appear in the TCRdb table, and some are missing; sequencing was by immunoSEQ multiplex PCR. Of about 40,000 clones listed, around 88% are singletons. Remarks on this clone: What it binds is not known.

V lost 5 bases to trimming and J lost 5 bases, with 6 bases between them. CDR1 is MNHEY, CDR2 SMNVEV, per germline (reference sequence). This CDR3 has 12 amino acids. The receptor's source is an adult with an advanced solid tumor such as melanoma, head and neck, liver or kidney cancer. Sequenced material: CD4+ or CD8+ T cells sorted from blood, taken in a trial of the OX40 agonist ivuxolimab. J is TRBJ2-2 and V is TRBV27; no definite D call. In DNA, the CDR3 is TGTGCCAGCAGTCTAATAACCGGGGAGCTGTTTTTT. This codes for CASSLITGELFF.